This passage covers 12 T cell receptor beta chains from one sample sequenced in a study of T cells in Graves' hyperthyroidism and ophthalmopathy. Researchers amplified the TCR beta CDR3 regions from RNA transcripts. A first-round RT-PCR of the TCR CDR3 used the HTBI primer set. TCRdb re-called the multiplex PCR reads through MiXCR, storing one row per CDR3 protein. The sample carries hundreds of thousands of distinct CDR3 sequences, around 39% recorded once. Sequencing was done on a sample of blood. These receptor sequences come from a man aged 18 to 30 with Graves' hyperthyroidism.

This chain uses TRBV10-3 with TRBJ1-5, with D possibly TRBD1 on 5 matching bases. Germline V gene sequence: CDR1 ENHRY, CDR2 SYGVKD. The length of the CDR3 is 12 residues. Between the trimmed V and J ends, which lost 10 bases and 6 bases, there was a span of 13 bases. Here the CDR3 DNA reads TGTGCCACCGGGTCAGGGCGTCAGCCCCAGCATTTT. Translated, it gives CATGSGRQPQHF.

This clonotype has only a few counts. The V gene is TRBV6-2 or TRBV6-3, the J gene TRBJ1-1; D is ambiguous. Germline V lookup: CDR1 MNHEY, CDR2 SVGEGT. The CDR3 runs to 13 residues. V lost 6 bases, J lost 5 bases, and 13 bases lay in between. In DNA form, the CDR3 reads TGTGCCAGCAGCTCGAACTGGGGTACTGAAGCTTTCTTT. The encoded protein is CASSSNWGTEAFF.

This chain links TRBV19 with TRBJ1-5; 7 nucleotides agree with TRBD1. The CDR3 totals 14 residues. The V segment lost 9 bases and the J segment 6 bases; nucleotides outside the gene matches: 11. The germline CDR1 and CDR2 sequences are LNHDA and SQIVND (reference sequence). CDR3 DNA sequence: TGTGCCAGCCACCTCGGACAGGAAAGTCAGCCCCAGCATTTT. Its protein product is CASHLGQESQPQHF. Looking up the rest from reference TRBV19 and TRBJ1-5 gives the full variable domain: DGGITQSPKYLFRKEGQNVTLSCEQNLNHDAMYWYRQDPGQGLRLIYYSQIVNDFQKGDIAEGYSVSREKKESFPLTVTSAQKNPTAFYLCASHLGQESQPQHFGDGTRLSIL.

As for this clonotype: A read error may produce the germline difference seen at one junction end. This chain uses TRBV19 with TRBJ2-6, with D tentatively TRBD1 (6 bases). CDR3 length: 17 residues. CDR1 is LNHDA, CDR2 SQIVND, per germline (reference sequence). This CDR3 reads CSSTAGVVRSGANVLTF. DNA for the CDR3: TGTTCCAGTACCGCAGGGGTAGTACGGTCTGGGGCCAACGTCCTGACTTTC.

This clonotype was observed at least ten times. This sequence joins TRBV5-6 and TRBJ2-5, with D perhaps TRBD2 (6 bases). The CDR3 spans 14 residues. CDR1 is SGHDT and CDR2 is YYEEEE in the germline V gene. Trimming took 4 bases from V and 2 from J, leaving 12 bases between them. DNA of the CDR3: TGTGCCAGCAGCCGCGGGACTGATCAAGAGACCCAGTACTTC. It codes for CASSRGTDQETQYF.

This chain joins TRBV29-1 and TRBJ1-5, with 7 bases matching TRBD1. With 0 bases clipped from V and 2 bases from J, the junction kept 4 bases outside the gene matches. This CDR3 spans 15 amino acids. Germline CDR1 is SQVTM and CDR2 is ANQGSEA. Here the CDR3 reads CSVEESGGGNQPQHF. The CDR3 bases are TGCAGCGTTGAAGAATCAGGGGGTGGCAATCAGCCCCAGCATTTT.

This clonotype has a handful of counts. The V gene is TRBV19, the J gene TRBJ2-7; D not certain. The V gene's germline CDR1 is LNHDA and CDR2 SQIVND (reference sequence). V was trimmed by 1 base and J by 1 base, leaving 8 bases between them. The CDR3 spans 14 residues. The DNA of the CDR3 is TGTGCCAGTAGTATAGGGGTCAGATCCTACGAGCAGTACTTC. The encoded protein is CASSIGVRSYEQYF.

The chain couples TRBV19 to TRBJ2-7; tentative D call: TRBD1 (6 bases). Germline CDR1 reads LNHDA; CDR2 reads SQIVND (reference sequence). The CDR3 length is 13 residues. Deletions cut 8 bases from V and 1 base from J, with 12 bases between. In nucleotides, the CDR3 is TGTGCCAGTGCAACAGGGAGATCCTACGAGCAGTACTTC. Its translation is CASATGRSYEQYF. The variable domain in full, completed from reference TRBV19 and TRBJ2-7, reads DGGITQSPKYLFRKEGQNVTLSCEQNLNHDAMYWYRQDPGQGLRLIYYSQIVNDFQKGDIAEGYSVSREKKESFPLTVTSAQKNPTAFYLCASATGRSYEQYFGPGTRLTVT.

The chain carries TRBV12-3 or TRBV12-4 and TRBJ1-3; unclear D gene. The V and J ends lost 5 bases and 2 bases respectively, with 10 bases between them. This CDR3 contains 14 residues. The CDR3 sequence: CASSPIVAGNTIYF. In DNA, the CDR3 is TGTGCCAGCAGTCCCATTGTAGCTGGAAACACCATATATTTT.

A word on this clonotype: A much larger clone lies one base from this, so it may be a read error. The chain joins TRBV7-2 to TRBJ2-6, with D unresolved. The CDR3 is 9 amino acids. Germline loops: CDR1 SGHTA, CDR2 FQGNSA. The CDR3 region is CASRLEPTF. DNA for the CDR3: TGTGCCAGCAGGTTAGAACCGACTTTC. The whole variable domain, filled in from reference TRBV7-2 and TRBJ2-6, reads GAGVSQSPSNKVTEKGKDVELRCDPISGHTALYWYRQSLGQGLEFLIYFQGNSAPDKSGLPSDRFSAERTGGSVSTLTIQRTQQEDSAVYLCASRLEPTFGAGSRLTVL.

The chain has TRBV29-1 and TRBJ2-7; D remains unclear. This CDR3 has 12 residues. Deletions cut 8 bases from V and 0 bases from J, with 11 bases between. CDR1 and CDR2 (germline): SQVTM, ANQGSEA. The CDR3 sequence: CSSHPASYEQYF. CDR3 in DNA: TGCAGCTCCCACCCTGCCTCCTACGAGCAGTACTTC.

The V and J genes are TRBV29-1 and TRBJ2-7; 7 bases match TRBD1. The CDR3 runs 11 residues. Germline assignment: CDR1 SQVTM and CDR2 ANQGSEA. The J segment lost 3 bases and the V segment lost 8 bases, leaving 4 bases of the junction unmatched. CDR3 nucleotide sequence: TGCAGCCTAGACAGGGTCTACGAGCAGTACTTC. This translates into CSLDRVYEQYF.